This T cell receptor beta chain was recovered during a study of T cell responses to AZD1222 COVID-19 vaccine. Germline V gene lookup returns CDR1 MNHEY and CDR2 SMNVEV (reference sequence). The CDR3 covers 13 residues. Trimming took 3 bases from V and 5 from J, leaving 10 bases between them. The repertoire was sequenced with immunoSEQ multiplex PCR; TCRdb's copy has only in-frame clones and lacks some. The sample yields 160,000 or so clones, 90% to 95% seen once. The chain combines TRBV27 with TRBJ1-1, with D hard to call. The sample in question was peripheral blood, obtained on day 0 of AZD1222 vaccination. The sequence came from an adult in good health. This chain's CDR3 is CASSFRRGTEAFF. The CDR3 DNA follows: TGTGCCAGCAGTTTCAGGCGAGGTACTGAAGCTTTCTTT.